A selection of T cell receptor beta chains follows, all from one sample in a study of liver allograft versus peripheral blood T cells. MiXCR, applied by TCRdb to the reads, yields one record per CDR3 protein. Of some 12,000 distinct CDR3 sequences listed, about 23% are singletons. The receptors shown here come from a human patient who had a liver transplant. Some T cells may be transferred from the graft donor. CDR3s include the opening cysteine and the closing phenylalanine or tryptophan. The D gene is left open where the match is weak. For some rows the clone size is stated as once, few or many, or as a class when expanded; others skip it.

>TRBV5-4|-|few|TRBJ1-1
CASGVPGTEAFF
TGTGCCAGCGGTGTCCCCGGCACTGAAGCTTTCTTT
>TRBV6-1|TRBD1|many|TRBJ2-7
CASSGLTGDSYEQYF
TGTGCCAGCAGTGGATTAACAGGGGACTCCTACGAGCAGTACTTC
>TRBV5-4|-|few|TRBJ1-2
CASSLITYYGYTF
TGTGCCAGCAGCTTGATAACCTACTATGGCTACACCTTC
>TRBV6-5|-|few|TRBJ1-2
CASSDSGGIYNYGYTF
TGTGCCAGCTCAGATTCGGGGGGAATATATAACTATGGCTACACCTTC
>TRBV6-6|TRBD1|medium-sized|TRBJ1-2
CASSYAGGLFGYTF
TGTGCCAGCAGTTACGCAGGGGGTCTTTTTGGCTACACCTTC
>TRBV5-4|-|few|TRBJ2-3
CASSLDTDTQYF
TGTGCCAGCAGCTTGGACACAGATACGCAGTATTTT
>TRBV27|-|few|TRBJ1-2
CASSFRAGTGYTF
TGTGCCAGCAGTTTCAGGGCAGGGACTGGCTACACCTTC
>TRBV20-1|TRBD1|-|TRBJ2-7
CSAKEGATYEQYF
TGCAGTGCGAAAGAGGGGGCAACCTACGAGCAGTACTTC
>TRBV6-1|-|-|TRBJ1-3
CASTAVTGNTIYF
TGTGCCAGCACCGCAGTAACTGGAAACACCATATATTTT
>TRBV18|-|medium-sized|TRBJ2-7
CASSQGGTGEQYF
TGTGCCAGCTCACAGGGCGGGACTGGCGAGCAGTACTTC
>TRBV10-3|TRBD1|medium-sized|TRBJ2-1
CAIANPMDRGGRNEQFF
TGTGCCATCGCAAACCCCATGGACAGGGGTGGTCGGAATGAGCAGTTCTTC
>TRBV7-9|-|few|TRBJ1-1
CASSPHGWLSFF
TGTGCCAGCAGCCCCCACGGCTGGTTGTCTTTCTTT
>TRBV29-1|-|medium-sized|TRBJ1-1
CASDLWAEAFF
TGCGCGTCCGACCTGTGGGCTGAAGCTTTCTTT
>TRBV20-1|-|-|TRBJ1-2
CSAPPAGHYGYTF
TGCAGTGCACCCCCGGCAGGGCACTATGGCTACACCTTC
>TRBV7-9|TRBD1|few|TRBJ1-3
CASSLAGGDGNTIYF
TGTGCCAGCAGCTTAGCAGGGGGCGATGGAAACACCATATATTTT
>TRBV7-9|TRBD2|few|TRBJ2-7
CASSLESGRGASYEQYF
TGTGCCAGCAGCTTAGAATCAGGGCGGGGGGCCTCCTACGAGCAGTACTTC
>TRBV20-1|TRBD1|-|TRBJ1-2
CSAPSDRDYGYTF
TGCAGTGCTCCCTCCGACAGGGACTATGGCTACACCTTC
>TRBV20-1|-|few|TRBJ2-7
CSASPARDYEQYF
TGCAGTGCTAGCCCGGCTAGGGACTACGAGCAGTACTTC
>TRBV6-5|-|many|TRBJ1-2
CASRNRLQVNYGYTF
TGTGCCAGCAGGAACCGACTACAGGTTAACTATGGCTACACCTTC
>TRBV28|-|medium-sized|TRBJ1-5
CASSLLGFSNQPQHF
TGTGCCAGCAGTTTATTAGGGTTTAGCAATCAGCCCCAGCATTTT
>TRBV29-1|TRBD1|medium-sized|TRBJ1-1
CSVVGTDEAFF
TGCAGCGTTGTGGGGACAGATGAAGCTTTCTTT
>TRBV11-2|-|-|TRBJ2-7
CASSLVAESYEQYF
TGTGCCAGCAGCTTAGTTGCAGAGAGCTACGAGCAGTACTTC
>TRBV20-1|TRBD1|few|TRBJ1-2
CSAREFLTGVYGYTF
TGCAGTGCTAGAGAATTTTTGACAGGGGTCTATGGCTACACCTTC
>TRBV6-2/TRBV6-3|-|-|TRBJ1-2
CASSHLIDYTF
TGTGCCAGCAGTCATCTCATAGACTACACCTTC
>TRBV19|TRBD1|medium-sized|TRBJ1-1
CASSIWRDSMNTEAFF
TGTGCCAGTAGTATATGGCGGGACAGCATGAACACTGAAGCTTTCTTT
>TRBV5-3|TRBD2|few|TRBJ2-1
CARRTGTSGHNEQFF
TGTGCCAGAAGGACCGGGACTAGCGGCCACAATGAGCAGTTCTTC
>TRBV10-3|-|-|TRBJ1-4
CAISESGGNEKLFF
TGTGCCATCAGTGAGTCGGGAGGCAATGAAAAACTGTTTTTT
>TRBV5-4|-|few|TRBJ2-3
CASSRRDSASTDTQYF
TGTGCCAGCAGCCGGAGGGACAGCGCCAGCACAGATACGCAGTATTTT
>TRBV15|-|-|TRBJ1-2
CATSRDSRGGYTF
TGTGCCACCAGCAGAGATTCCCGAGGGGGCTACACCTTC
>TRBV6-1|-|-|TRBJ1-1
CASSRTTPYEQYFGPGGTEAFF
-
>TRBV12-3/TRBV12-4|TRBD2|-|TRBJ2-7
CASSLTSGPYEQYF
TGTGCCAGCAGCCTGACTAGCGGGCCCTACGAGCAGTACTTC
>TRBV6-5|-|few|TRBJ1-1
CASRPYRVTEAFF
TGTGCCAGCAGACCCTACAGGGTCACTGAAGCTTTCTTT
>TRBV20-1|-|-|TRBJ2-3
CSARGAAYTDTQYF
TGCAGTGCTAGGGGGGCGGCCTACACAGATACGCAGTATTTT
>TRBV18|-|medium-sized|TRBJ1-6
CASSPGGGQRNSPLHF
TGTGCCAGCTCACCAGGGGGAGGGCAAAGGAATTCACCCCTCCACTTT
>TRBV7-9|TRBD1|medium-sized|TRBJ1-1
CAGGTGGANTEAFF
TGTGCCGGTGGGACAGGGGGTGCGAACACTGAAGCTTTCTTT
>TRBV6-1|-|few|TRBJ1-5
CASSVQPSNQPQHF
TGTGCCAGCAGTGTTCAGCCAAGCAATCAGCCCCAGCATTTT
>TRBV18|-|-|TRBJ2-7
CASSPAYELYF
TGTGCCAGCTCCCCTGCCTACGAGCTGTACTTC
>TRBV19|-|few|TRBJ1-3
CASSINRRYYSGNTIYF
TGTGCCAGTAGTATAAACCGAAGGTACTACTCTGGAAACACCATATATTTT
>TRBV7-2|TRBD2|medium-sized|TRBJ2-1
CASSSARTSGGHKRTNEQFF
TGTGCCAGCAGCTCCGCCCGTACTAGCGGGGGACACAAAAGGACAAATGAGCAGTTCTTC
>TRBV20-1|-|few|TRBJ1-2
CSASQGLANYGYTF
TGCAGTGCTAGCCAGGGGCTAGCTAACTATGGCTACACCTTC
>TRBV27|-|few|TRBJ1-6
CASSLYNSPLHF
TGTGCCAGCAGTCTCTATAATTCACCCCTCCACTTT
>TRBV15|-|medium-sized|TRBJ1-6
CATSRDRYSYNSPLHF
TGTGCCACCAGCAGAGACCGGTACTCCTATAATTCACCCCTCCACTTT
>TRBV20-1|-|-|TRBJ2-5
CSARGWTERETQYF
TGCAGTGCTAGAGGCTGGACTGAGCGTGAGACCCAGTACTTC
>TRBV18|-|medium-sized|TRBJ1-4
CASSPPGTRNEKLFF
TGTGCCAGCTCACCACCGGGCACTCGAAATGAAAAACTGTTTTTT
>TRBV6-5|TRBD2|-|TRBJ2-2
CASSRVPVGGRPGELFF
TGTGCCAGCAGCCGCGTCCCTGTGGGGGGGAGGCCTGGGGAGCTGTTTTTT
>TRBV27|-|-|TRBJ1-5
CVSGRLWDSDGNQPQHF
TGTGTCAGCGGGCGTCTATGGGACTCCGATGGGAATCAGCCCCAGCATTTT
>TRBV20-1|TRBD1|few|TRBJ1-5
CSAPGQGTNQPQHF
TGCAGTGCTCCTGGACAGGGCACCAATCAGCCCCAGCATTTT
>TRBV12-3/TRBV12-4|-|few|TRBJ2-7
CASTREPGHEQYF
TGTGCCAGCACTCGGGAACCCGGGCACGAGCAGTACTTC
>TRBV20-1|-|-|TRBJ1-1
CSARSPIREGVNTEAFF
TGCAGTGCTAGATCTCCTATACGTGAAGGGGTGAACACTGAAGCTTTCTTT
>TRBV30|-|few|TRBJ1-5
CAWSEVSRNQPQHF
TGTGCCTGGAGTGAGGTGAGTCGGAATCAGCCCCAGCATTTT
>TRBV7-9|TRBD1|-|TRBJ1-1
CASSQQGAKTEAFF
TGTGCCAGCAGCCAACAGGGGGCAAAAACTGAAGCTTTCTTT
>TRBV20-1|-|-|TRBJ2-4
CSVPGRDGIQYF
TGCAGTGTCCCGGGTAGGGATGGCATTCAGTACTTC